The 32 T cell receptor beta chains below were found in one sample sequenced in a study of shared clonotypes between healthy human individuals. Selected positively for CCR7 and CD45RO-negative, naive CD8 cells excluded terminally differentiated effector memory CD45RA+ cells. Measured with immunoSEQ multiplex PCR; TCRdb has only the in-frame clones, and not every one. This table holds about 2.1 million clones, just over 90% found once. Sequenced: naive CD8+ T cells from PBMCs. These receptors came from a man between 18 and 35 years old in good health. Some clones in this sample may be carry-over from other donors' samples.

This chain joins TRBV28 and TRBJ2-7; no clear D. V shed 6 bases and J shed 6 bases, with 21 bases lying between them. CDR1 and CDR2 from the germline V gene are MDHEN and SYDVKM. The CDR3 totals 15 residues. CDR3: CASRDPLGDQLEQYF. As DNA, the CDR3 is TGTGCCAGCAGGGATCCTCTTGGGGATCAGCTCGAGCAGTACTTC.

Note on this clone: Other DNA sequences from this sample encode an identical CDR3 as well. The gene calls are TRBV7-9 and TRBJ2-7, with 10 bases fitting TRBD1. Trimming cost V 2 bases and J 5 bases; bases outside gene matches: 3. CDR1 and CDR2 from the germline V gene are SEHNR and FQNEAQ (reference sequence). The CDR3 covers 14 residues. In nucleotides, the CDR3 is TGTGCCAGCAGCTTACGAGACAGGGGGCACGAGCAGTACTTC. It yields the protein CASSLRDRGHEQYF.

This chain connects TRBV4-2 to TRBJ1-5; D unresolved. Germline CDR1 and CDR2: LGHNA and YNFKEQ. The V end lost 0 bases, the J end lost 2 bases, and 11 bases lay between the germline ends. The CDR3 length is 16 residues. CDR3 region: CASSQEAGRGNQPQHF. In DNA form, the CDR3 reads TGTGCCAGCAGCCAAGAAGCTGGGAGGGGCAATCAGCCCCAGCATTTT.

CDR3 region: CASSEVDRVIHGYTF. CDR3 DNA: TGTGCCAGCAGTGAAGTCGACAGGGTAATCCATGGCTACACCTTC. The chain has TRBV6-1 and TRBJ1-2; TRBD1 matches at 7 bases. In germline, CDR1 is MNHNS, CDR2 SASEGT. This CDR3 contains 15 residues. V trimming: 1 base; J trimming: 6 bases; junction bases outside the gene matches: 8.

The chain joins TRBV2 to TRBJ1-4; a weak D match, TRBD1 (5 bases). V gave up 4 bases and J gave up 5 bases, with 17 bases separating them. Germline assignment: CDR1 SNHLY and CDR2 FYNNEI. The CDR3 spans 16 residues. The CDR3 reads CASSATLGRSNEKLFF. In DNA form, the CDR3 reads TGTGCCAGCAGTGCCACATTGGGACGGAGCAATGAAAAACTGTTTTTT. The full variable domain, its missing parts supplied by reference TRBV2 and TRBJ1-4, is EPEVTQTPSHQVTQMGQEVILRCVPISNHLYFYWYRQILGQKVEFLVSFYNNEISEKSEIFDDQFSVERPDGSNFTLKIRSTKLEDSAMYFCASSATLGRSNEKLFFGSGTQLSVL.

The chain has TRBV7-9 and TRBJ2-2; no reliable D call. Per the germline V gene, CDR1 is SEHNR and CDR2 is FQNEAQ (reference sequence). The V gene lost 1 base and the J gene lost 6 bases, with 15 bases spanning the gap. This CDR3 has 16 residues. DNA for the CDR3: TGTGCCAGCAGCTTAGGGGTAGCCCGAGAGTCCGGGGAGCTGTTTTTT. The encoded protein is CASSLGVARESGELFF.

The genes are TRBV27 and TRBJ2-7; TRBD2 matches at 7 bases. Trimming cost V 2 bases and J 3 bases; bases outside gene matches: 7. The CDR3 loop spans 15 amino acids. CDR1 MNHEY and CDR2 SMNVEV come from the germline V gene (reference sequence). Here the CDR3 reads CASSLSAASGYEQYF. The CDR3 DNA sequence: TGTGCCAGCAGTTTAAGCGCAGCTAGCGGCTACGAGCAGTACTTC.

The chain links TRBV5-5 to TRBJ2-5; the D gene is possibly TRBD2 (5 bases). The ends were cut back, 0 bases at V and 5 bases at J, with 20 bases in the middle. CDR3 length equals 17 residues. CDR1 is SGHKS and CDR2 is YYEKEE in the germline V gene (reference sequence). CDR3 protein: CASSLVSHPRGVETQYF. Here the CDR3 DNA reads TGTGCCAGCAGCTTGGTTTCGCATCCCCGGGGAGTGGAGACCCAGTACTTC.

This clone was seen once. The genes are TRBV2 and TRBJ2-4; 8 bases are a match to TRBD1. CDR3 size: 20 residues. In germline, CDR1 is SNHLY, CDR2 FYNNEI. Trimming took 7 bases from V and 1 from J; bases not matched to a gene: 21. Here the CDR3 reads CASTEPDRGGISIAKNIQYF. For the CDR3, the DNA is TGTGCCAGCACCGAACCAGACAGGGGCGGAATCAGTATCGCCAAAAACATTCAGTACTTC.

This chain joins TRBV10-3 and TRBJ2-3; 7 positions agree with TRBD2. The V gene's germline CDR1 is ENHRY and CDR2 SYGVKD. J gave up 2 bases and V 3 bases, and 5 bases lay outside the gene matches. This CDR3 spans 15 amino acids. CDR3 amino acids: CAISEGAGLTDTQYF. In DNA, the CDR3 is TGTGCCATCAGTGAAGGAGCGGGACTCACAGATACGCAGTATTTT.

The chain recombines TRBV4-2 with TRBJ2-2; D perhaps matches TRBD1 (6 bases). CDR1 and CDR2 from the germline V gene are LGHNA and YNFKEQ. This CDR3 contains 16 residues. Trimming took off 0 bases at V and 6 bases at J, with 14 bases between the two ends. CDR3 nucleotide sequence: TGTGCCAGCAGCCAAGAAGAAGGGGGAGAGGCCGGGGAGCTGTTTTTT. This gives the protein CASSQEEGGEAGELFF.

This clone was counted between two and nine times. The gene calls are TRBV7-9 and TRBJ2-7; D gene uncertain. The CDR3 is made up of 12 amino acids. V lost 4 bases to trimming and J lost 5 bases, with 9 bases between them. Germline V gene lookup returns CDR1 SEHNR and CDR2 FQNEAQ (reference sequence). The CDR3 spells CASSSSLNEQYF. In DNA, the CDR3 is TGTGCCAGCAGCTCGTCGTTGAACGAGCAGTACTTC.

This chain connects TRBV6-5 to TRBJ2-2, with D tentatively TRBD1 or TRBD2 (5 bases each). Trimming shortened V by 9 bases and J by 7 bases, and 15 bases separated the two germline ends. This CDR3 region has 13 residues. CDR1 and CDR2 from the germline V gene are MNHEY and SVGAGI. This CDR3 is CASRGTYNGELFF. The CDR3, as DNA: TGTGCCAGTAGAGGGACCTACAACGGGGAGCTGTTTTTT.

The CDR3 sequence is CASSVIQSGQGDYGYTF. The CDR3 nucleotides read TGTGCCAGCAGCGTCATCCAATCGGGACAGGGTGACTATGGCTACACCTTC. The chain employs TRBV4-2 and TRBJ1-2; 9 positions agree with TRBD1. Germline V gene data show CDR1 as LGHNA and CDR2 as YNFKEQ. V gave up 5 bases and J gave up 3 bases; unmatched junction bases: 13. This CDR3 contains 17 residues.

The chain links TRBV11-1 to TRBJ1-5; a weak D match, TRBD1 (6 bases). The CDR3 covers 15 residues. The V end lost 1 base, the J end lost 3 bases, and 10 bases lay between the germline ends. CDR1 is SGHAT and CDR2 is FQDESV in the germline V gene (reference sequence). For the CDR3, the DNA is TGTGCCAGCAGCTTAGGGACAGAGCCCAATCAGCCCCAGCATTTT. Translated, it gives CASSLGTEPNQPQHF.

The chain recombines TRBV28 with TRBJ2-3; D is unclear. V gave up 2 bases and J gave up 2 bases, with 11 bases separating them. This CDR3 has 15 amino acids. CDR1 is MDHEN, CDR2 SYDVKM, per germline. The CDR3 DNA reads TGTGCCAGCAGTTTAATAGGCTCCAACACAGATACGCAGTATTTT. It specifies CASSLIGSNTDTQYF.

As concerns this clone: This sample includes further DNA sequences coding for the same CDR3. The chain has TRBV28 and TRBJ2-7; TRBD1 matches 8 bases. Germline V gene lookup returns CDR1 MDHEN and CDR2 SYDVKM. V shed 3 bases and J 4 bases; nucleotides not matched to a gene: 2. The CDR3 is 13 amino acids. CDR3 sequence: CASSLQGAYEQYF. CDR3 DNA sequence: TGTGCCAGCAGTTTGCAGGGGGCTTACGAGCAGTACTTC.

This chain joins TRBV5-1 and TRBJ2-1, with 11 bases matching TRBD1. Germline V gene lookup returns CDR1 SGHRS and CDR2 YFSETQ. CDR3 length: 15 amino acids. J was trimmed by 8 bases and V by 3 bases; bases with no gene match: 7. In nucleotides, the CDR3 is TGCGCCAGCAGCTCCGGACAGGGGGCCGGCCATGAGCAGTTCTTC. It is translated as CASSSGQGAGHEQFF.

This chain links TRBV29-1 with TRBJ2-7; D perhaps matches TRBD1 (6 bases). This CDR3 contains 13 residues. V was pared by 5 bases and J by 2 bases, with 13 bases between. CDR1 is SQVTM and CDR2 is ANQGSEA in the germline V gene. CDR3 residues: CSVYPGQTYEQYF. The CDR3 bases are TGCAGCGTTTATCCAGGACAGACCTACGAGCAGTACTTC.

This clone has only one observation. The CDR3 region has the DNA TGTGCCAGCATCCCCGGACTAGCGGGAGGCGAATACGAGCAGTACTTC. Its protein product is CASIPGLAGGEYEQYF. The chain uses TRBV9 and TRBJ2-7, with 14 bases identical to TRBD2. V shed 6 bases, J shed 4 bases, and the junction held 9 bases outside the gene matches. Germline assignment: CDR1 SGDLS and CDR2 YYNGEE. The CDR3 covers 16 residues.

The chain joins TRBV13 to TRBJ1-1; the D gene is possibly TRBD1 (5 bases). Germline V gene lookup returns CDR1 PRHDT and CDR2 FYEKMQ (reference sequence). V lost 5 bases and J lost 0, with 10 bases in between. This CDR3 is 14 amino acids long. The CDR3 DNA reads TGTGCCAGCAGCAGAGGGACGTTGAACACTGAAGCTTTCTTT. It specifies CASSRGTLNTEAFF.

In nucleotides, the CDR3 is TGTGCCACCAGCAGAGATGAAGGAGATACGCAGTATTTT. Its protein product is CATSRDEGDTQYF. The rearrangement joins TRBV15 to TRBJ2-3, with D hard to call. Germline CDR1 and CDR2: LNHNV and YYDKDF (reference sequence). CDR3 size: 13 residues. Trimming pared 0 bases from V and 5 bases from J, leaving 6 bases between.

This clone was recorded only once. V is TRBV28 and J is TRBJ2-7; 14 bases agree with TRBD2. V lost 6 bases and J lost 7; bases outside the gene matches: 8. Germline lookup yields CDR1 MDHEN and CDR2 SYDVKM. The CDR3 length is 15 residues. CDR3 bases: TGTGCCAGCAGCAGCGGGACTAGCGGGAGTAGTGAGCAGTACTTC. This gives the protein CASSSGTSGSSEQYF.

This chain links TRBV2 with TRBJ1-1; 7 bases match TRBD1. The germline gives CDR1 SNHLY, CDR2 FYNNEI. The CDR3 spans 15 residues. The ends lost 4 bases at V and 0 bases at J; junction bases unmatched: 5. CDR3 in amino acids: CASSAGQSLNTEAFF. CDR3 nucleotide sequence: TGTGCCAGCAGTGCGGGACAGAGCTTGAACACTGAAGCTTTCTTT.

This clone has just a few counts. This sample includes further DNA sequences coding for the same CDR3. The CDR3 DNA follows: TGCGCCAGCAGCTTCGGCAGCTACGAGCAGTACTTC. This encodes CASSFGSYEQYF. The chain has TRBV5-1 and TRBJ2-7; no clear D gene. Trimming removed 2 bases from V and 3 bases from J, with 6 bases in between. In germline, CDR1 is SGHRS, CDR2 YFSETQ. This CDR3 is built from 12 residues.

In regard to this clone: This same CDR3 is encoded by further DNA sequences in the sample. This rearrangement joins TRBV4-1 to TRBJ2-7; the D is unclear. Trimming removed 0 bases at V and 0 bases at J, with 9 bases between. This CDR3 has 15 amino acids. The germline CDR1 and CDR2 sequences are MGHRA and YSYEKL. CDR3 coding DNA: TGCGCCAGCAGCCAAGACCCCAGTAGCTCCTACGAGCAGTACTTC. It encodes CASSQDPSSSYEQYF.

The gene calls are TRBV7-6 and TRBJ2-6; unclear D gene. This CDR3 comprises 15 residues. Per germline, CDR1 SGHVS and CDR2 FNYEAQ. V lost 5 bases and J 0 bases, leaving 8 bases between the germline ends. In DNA, the CDR3 is TGTGCCAGCAGCAACAGCGTCTCTGGGGCCAACGTCCTGACTTTC. It is translated as CASSNSVSGANVLTF.

For the CDR3, the DNA is TGTGCCAGTAGGGGGTTTTCGGGTACTGAAGCTTTCTTT. Its protein is CASRGFSGTEAFF. The chain has TRBV19 and TRBJ1-1; no firm D call. Between the trimmed V and J ends, which lost 6 bases and 5 bases, there was a span of 13 bases. This CDR3 region has 13 residues. Germline V gives CDR1 LNHDA, CDR2 SQIVND (reference sequence).

Written as DNA, the CDR3 is TGTGCCAGCAGTTTACACAGGGGGTCTGGCTACACCTTC. This encodes CASSLHRGSGYTF. The chain combines TRBV28 with TRBJ1-2; 8 nucleotides agree with TRBD1. V dropped 2 bases and J dropped 7; count of bases not matched to a gene: 3. Looked up from germline, CDR1 is MDHEN and CDR2 is SYDVKM. The CDR3 covers 13 residues.

The V and J genes are TRBV29-1 and TRBJ1-1; a possible D gene is TRBD1 (6 bases). Germline-derived CDR1 and CDR2 are SQVTM and ANQGSEA. The CDR3 runs to 15 residues. The V and J ends lost 0 bases and 7 bases respectively, with 18 bases between them. The CDR3 is CSVEDRGGGTLEAFF. In nucleotides, the CDR3 is TGCAGCGTTGAAGATCGCGGGGGCGGTACCCTTGAAGCTTTCTTT. The complete variable domain, with remaining parts taken from reference TRBV29-1 and TRBJ1-1, reads SAVISQKPSRDICQRGTSLTIQCQVDSQVTMMFWYRQQPGQSLTLIATANQGSEATYESGFVIDKFPISRPNLTFSTLTVSNMSPEDSSIYLCSVEDRGGGTLEAFFGQGTRLTVV.

V gene TRBV10-3 combines with J gene TRBJ1-1; D remains unclear. Germline CDR1 ENHRY, CDR2 SYGVKD. V shed 6 bases and J shed 1 base, with 12 bases lying between them. This CDR3 spans 14 amino acids. DNA of the CDR3: TGTGCCATCAGCCCCGGACGGACGAACACTGAAGCTTTCTTT. Its translation: CAISPGRTNTEAFF.

The chain recombines TRBV9 with TRBJ2-7, with 12 bases that match TRBD1. V was clipped by 3 bases and J by 1 base; unmatched bases: 5. Germline CDR1 SGDLS, CDR2 YYNGEE. This CDR3 spans 16 amino acids. The CDR3 region has the DNA TGTGCCAGCAGCGCAGGGACAGGGGGCGCTTCCTACGAGCAGTACTTC. Translating it yields CASSAGTGGASYEQYF.